This T cell receptor (beta chain) was captured in a study of Ad26.COV2.S vaccination and SARS-CoV-2 variants. This sample's treatment: roughly 18 received Ad26.COV2.S at low or high dose, single or two shots; about 5 received placebo; per-sample allocation not given. Sampling occurred on day 63 after the first vaccine or placebo injection. Vaccination employed an Ad26 vector expressing the Wuhan-strain SARS-CoV-2 spike. Findings and limits, study-wide: Participants in the vaccine arm had higher spike-specific TCR breadth; placebo recipients had lower.

This CDR3 has 17 residues. Germline V gives CDR1 SGHAT, CDR2 FQNNGV. The ends were cut back, 5 bases at V and 1 base at J, with 20 bases in the middle. Only in-frame clones appear in the TCRdb table, and some are missing; sequencing was by immunoSEQ multiplex PCR. The repertoire holds 300,000 to 400,000 clones, with about 89% as singletons. A remark on this clone: The antigen is unknown.

The sequence was collected from a person aged 18 to 59 who received the Ad26.COV2.S COVID-19 vaccine or a placebo. The rearrangement uses TRBV11-2 and TRBJ2-5, with D perhaps given as TRBD1 or TRBD2 (5 bases each). The sequencing here drew on peripheral blood, taken in a trial of Ad26.COV2.S vaccine versus placebo. CDR3 nucleotide sequence: TGTGCCAGCAGCCTAAGAGCCCCCAACGGGGCCCAAGAGACCCAGTACTTC. This encodes CASSLRAPNGAQETQYF.